A single sample gave rise to the 14 T cell receptor beta chains below, sequenced in a study of shared clonotypes between healthy human individuals. The table came from immunoSEQ multiplex PCR; TCRdb's copy has only in-frame clones and leaves some out. The sample contains approximately 2.5 million clones, 93% of which appear only once. Material for sequencing was naive CD4+ T cells from PBMCs. Subset described: CD45RA+ positively selected. The receptors here all came from a young man in good health. Some clones in this sample may be carry-over from other donors' samples.

Note on this clone: Other DNA variants within this sample encode the same CDR3. The chain is built from TRBV7-2 and TRBJ2-5, with 8 bases identical to TRBD2. In germline, CDR1 is SGHTA, CDR2 FQGNSA. The CDR3 totals 14 residues. The V segment lost 3 bases and the J segment 2 bases; nucleotides outside the gene matches: 2. The CDR3 sequence: CASSFQRGQETQYF. The CDR3 nucleotides read TGTGCCAGCAGCTTTCAGCGGGGGCAAGAGACCCAGTACTTC.

The V and J genes are TRBV14 and TRBJ1-6; 8 positions agree with TRBD1. Germline V CDR1 and CDR2: SGHDN, FVKESK. The CDR3 contains 22 residues. V lost 1 base and J lost 7; bases outside the gene matches: 24. The CDR3 spells CASSQVGTGRQGIGVWNSPLHF. As DNA, the CDR3 is TGTGCCAGCAGCCAAGTAGGTACGGGGCGACAGGGGATAGGAGTATGGAATTCACCCCTCCACTTT.

The chain has TRBV27 and TRBJ2-1; tentative D call: TRBD2 (6 bases). This CDR3 is built from 14 residues. Germline assignment: CDR1 MNHEY and CDR2 SMNVEV (reference sequence). With 7 bases removed from V and 0 bases from J, the gap between germline ends came to 10 bases. CDR3 sequence reads: CASTGGVSYNEQFF. DNA for the CDR3: TGTGCCAGCACTGGCGGGGTCTCCTACAATGAGCAGTTCTTC.

The chain employs TRBV28 and TRBJ1-2; D ambiguous. This CDR3 has 16 amino acids. CDR1 and CDR2 from the germline V gene are MDHEN and SYDVKM. The V end was cut by 6 bases, the J end by 3 bases, with 20 bases between. The CDR3: CASRSNPGRVHYGYTF. The CDR3 nucleotides are TGTGCCAGCAGATCCAACCCGGGCCGCGTCCACTATGGCTACACCTTC.

The chain employs TRBV5-4 and TRBJ2-3, with D possibly matching TRBD2 (5 bases). With 4 bases removed from V and 0 bases from J, the gap between germline ends came to 12 bases. Germline loops: CDR1 SGHNT, CDR2 YYREEE (reference sequence). The CDR3 is 15 amino acids. The CDR3 region has the DNA TGTGCCAGCAGCCTCCGGGGAGCAAGCACAGATACGCAGTATTTT. It encodes CASSLRGASTDTQYF.

J is TRBJ2-7 and V is TRBV19, with 7 bases identical to TRBD1. The ends lost 6 bases at V and 3 bases at J; junction bases unmatched: 2. Germline V gene lookup returns CDR1 LNHDA and CDR2 SQIVND (reference sequence). The CDR3 totals 12 residues. The CDR3 bases are TGTGCCAGTAGCCGACAGGGCTACGAGCAGTACTTC. It specifies CASSRQGYEQYF.

The chain employs TRBV19 and TRBJ2-7; 10 bases map to TRBD2. There are 15 residues in the CDR3. V shed 5 bases and J 1 base; nucleotides not matched to a gene: 5. Germline-derived CDR1 and CDR2 are LNHDA and SQIVND (reference sequence). CDR3 in DNA: TGTGCCAGTAGTCTTACTAGCGGGACTTCCTACGAGCAGTACTTC. Translated, it gives CASSLTSGTSYEQYF.

V is TRBV18 and J is TRBJ1-1, with D unresolved. V gave up 6 bases and J gave up 1 base, with 9 bases separating them. Germline V lookup: CDR1 KGHSH, CDR2 LQKENI. The CDR3 totals 13 residues. In DNA form, the CDR3 reads TGTGCCAGCTCCGAACACGCGAACACTGAAGCTTTCTTT. As protein: CASSEHANTEAFF. Combining the CDR3 with reference TRBV18 and TRBJ1-1 gives the whole variable domain NAGVMQNPRHLVRRRGQEARLRCSPMKGHSHVYWYRQLPEEGLKFMVYLQKENIIDESGMPKERFSAEFPKEGPSILRIQQVVRGDSAAYFCASSEHANTEAFFGQGTRLTVV.

This chain joins TRBV28 and TRBJ1-5; a weak D match, TRBD1 (5 bases). Germline V lookup: CDR1 MDHEN, CDR2 SYDVKM. The CDR3 totals 17 residues. Trimming took off 2 bases at V and 0 bases at J, with 14 bases between the two ends. The CDR3, as DNA: TGTGCCAGCAGTTTAGCTGGGGGATTTTATAGCAATCAGCCCCAGCATTTT. Protein product: CASSLAGGFYSNQPQHF.

The CDR3 coding sequence is TGTGCCAGCAGCGTAGGGACAGGGCTAAAAGGCTACACCTTC. Its translation: CASSVGTGLKGYTF. The chain uses TRBV9 and TRBJ1-2; 8 bases are shared with TRBD1. Germline V gives CDR1 SGDLS, CDR2 YYNGEE. V was pared by 0 bases and J by 8 bases, with 6 bases of the junction left unmatched. The CDR3 is made up of 14 amino acids.

The CDR3 coding sequence is TGTGCCAGCAGTCTAAGACCGGGCCAGAACTACGAGCAGTACTTC. It yields the protein CASSLRPGQNYEQYF. The rearrangement links TRBV14 to TRBJ2-7; the D is unclear. The CDR3 sequence is 15 residues long. Germline V gene data show CDR1 as SGHDN and CDR2 as FVKESK. With 6 bases removed from V and 3 bases from J, the gap between germline ends came to 18 bases.

This chain connects TRBV28 to TRBJ1-5; 8 bases are shared with TRBD1. The CDR3 is 17 amino acids. After removal of 3 bases from V and 7 bases from J, the junction contained 14 bases not matched to a gene. The V gene's germline CDR1 is MDHEN and CDR2 SYDVKM. The CDR3 sequence: CASSFRGQSLSGQPQHF. For the CDR3, the DNA is TGTGCCAGCAGTTTCAGGGGGCAGAGCCTTTCGGGGCAGCCCCAGCATTTT.

This chain links TRBV6-5 with TRBJ2-1; 11 positions agree with TRBD1. CDR1 is MNHEY, CDR2 SVGAGI, per germline. The CDR3 runs 13 residues. V trimming: 6 bases; J trimming: 12 bases; junction bases outside the gene matches: 7. The CDR3: CASRRTGGGGQFF. As DNA, the CDR3 is TGTGCCAGCAGAAGGACAGGGGGCGGAGGGCAGTTCTTC.

In DNA, the CDR3 is TGTGCCAGCAGCTTATCCGGGACAATGAACACTGAAGCTTTCTTT. Its translation: CASSLSGTMNTEAFF. The chain links TRBV7-8 to TRBJ1-1; D may be TRBD1 (6 bases). V was trimmed by 2 bases and J by 0 bases, leaving 10 bases between them. Germline V CDR1 and CDR2: SGHVS, FQNEAQ. This CDR3 spans 15 amino acids. The full variable domain, completed using reference TRBV7-8 and TRBJ1-1, is GAGVSQSPRYKVAKRGQDVALRCDPISGHVSLFWYQQALGQGPEFLTYFQNEAQLDKSGLPSDRFFAERPEGSVSTLKIQRTQQEDSAVYLCASSLSGTMNTEAFFGQGTRLTVV.